The 20 T cell receptor beta chains below were found in one sample sequenced in a study of control samples from healthy donors and cancer patients. Sequencing used immunoSEQ multiplex PCR; TCRdb keeps in-frame clones, though not all of them. In the table there are 70,000 to 100,000 clones, 90% to 95% of which are singletons. Material for sequencing was blood. The receptor set was obtained from a man between 45 and 60 years old in good health.

The chain carries TRBV24-1 and TRBJ2-5; 7 bases line up with TRBD1. Per germline, CDR1 KGHDR and CDR2 SFDVKD. The CDR3 totals 18 residues. V lost 1 base to trimming and J lost 2 bases; unmatched junction nucleotides: 12. CDR3 DNA: TGTGCCACCAGTGATTTTCAACTCTGGGACAGCAAACAAGAGACCCAGTACTTC. Translation: CATSDFQLWDSKQETQYF.

V usage is TRBV18 and J usage is TRBJ1-2; D call uncertain. The germline V and J ends were trimmed by 4 bases and 5 bases, with 17 bases remaining between them. CDR3 length: 15 amino acids. The germline gives CDR1 KGHSH, CDR2 LQKENI. For the CDR3, the DNA is TGTGCCAGCTCACAGGAACCTGACATCCCGTATGGCTACACCTTC. It yields the protein CASSQEPDIPYGYTF.

This chain uses TRBV6-6 with TRBJ2-3; the match to TRBD2 covers 12 bases. CDR3 length: 16 residues. CDR1 MNHNY and CDR2 SVGAGI come from the germline V gene (reference sequence). After removal of 6 bases from V and 2 bases from J, the junction contained 6 bases not matched to a gene. The CDR3, as DNA: TGTGCCAGCAGCAGGACTAGCGGGGCGTACACAGATACGCAGTATTTT. Its protein product is CASSRTSGAYTDTQYF.

The gene calls are TRBV5-1 and TRBJ2-2; maybe TRBD2 (5 bases). This CDR3 is built from 14 residues. Germline CDR1 SGHRS, CDR2 YFSETQ. Between the trimmed V and J ends, which lost 0 bases and 3 bases, there was a span of 6 bases. The CDR3, as DNA: TGCGCCAGCAGCTTGGGGACTGACACCGGGGAGCTGTTTTTT. Residues: CASSLGTDTGELFF.

This chain connects TRBV19 to TRBJ2-6; D unresolved. This CDR3 has 13 residues. Germline V gene lookup returns CDR1 LNHDA and CDR2 SQIVND (reference sequence). V lost 6 bases to trimming and J lost 0 bases, with 3 bases between them. CDR3 region: CASRHSGANVLTF. In nucleotides, the CDR3 is TGTGCCAGTAGGCACTCTGGGGCCAACGTCCTGACTTTC.

V and J are TRBV7-7 and TRBJ2-3; D is possibly TRBD1 (5 bases). Looked up from germline, CDR1 is SSHAT and CDR2 is FNYEAQ (reference sequence). This CDR3 region has 15 residues. The V and J ends lost 1 base and 0 bases respectively, with 8 bases between them. DNA for the CDR3: TGTGCCAGCAGCTTAGGGCCAGGGAGCACAGATACGCAGTATTTT. This encodes CASSLGPGSTDTQYF.

The V and J genes are TRBV30 and TRBJ2-7; unclear D gene. The V gene's germline CDR1 is GTSNPN and CDR2 SVGIG (reference sequence). The CDR3 is 12 residues long. V was trimmed by 1 base and J by 3 bases, leaving 7 bases between them. This CDR3 is CAWSGSGYEQYF. The CDR3 DNA follows: TGTGCCTGGAGTGGATCGGGCTACGAGCAGTACTTC. The variable domain in full, completed from reference TRBV30 and TRBJ2-7, reads SQTIHQWPATLVQPVGSPLSLECTVEGTSNPNLYWYRQAAGRGLQLLFYSVGIGQISSEVPQNLSASRPQDRQFILSSKKLLLSDSGFYLCAWSGSGYEQYFGPGTRLTVT.

This chain connects TRBV19 to TRBJ1-2; no clear D. The length of the CDR3 is 13 residues. Deletions cut 5 bases from V and 8 bases from J, with 15 bases between. Germline V lookup: CDR1 LNHDA, CDR2 SQIVND (reference sequence). CDR3 loop: CASSPLMAMGYTF. In DNA form, the CDR3 reads TGTGCCAGTAGTCCCTTGATGGCGATGGGCTACACCTTC.

This rearrangement joins TRBV19 to TRBJ1-3; D perhaps matches TRBD1 (5 bases). The germline V gene encodes CDR1 LNHDA and CDR2 SQIVND (reference sequence). This CDR3 comprises 15 residues. V was shortened by 3 bases and J by 1 base, with 10 bases between the two germline ends. Written as DNA, the CDR3 is TGTGCCAGTAGTATTGGGGCGGATTCTGGAAACACCATATATTTT. This encodes CASSIGADSGNTIYF. Using reference TRBV19 and TRBJ1-3 for the parts outside the CDR3, the full variable domain is DGGITQSPKYLFRKEGQNVTLSCEQNLNHDAMYWYRQDPGQGLRLIYYSQIVNDFQKGDIAEGYSVSREKKESFPLTVTSAQKNPTAFYLCASSIGADSGNTIYFGEGSWLTVV.

This clone was detected only a few times. The chain is built from TRBV7-2 and TRBJ1-5; the D gene is possibly TRBD1 (6 bases). CDR3 length equals 15 residues. Germline V gives CDR1 SGHTA, CDR2 FQGNSA. Trimming took 5 bases from V and 9 from J, leaving 20 bases between them. This CDR3 reads CASSPQQGPGWPQHF. In DNA, the CDR3 is TGTGCCAGCAGCCCTCAACAGGGTCCCGGGTGGCCCCAGCATTTT.

The chain combines TRBV19 with TRBJ2-2, with 8 bases aligning to TRBD2. Looked up from germline, CDR1 is LNHDA and CDR2 is SQIVND (reference sequence). The CDR3 contains 17 residues. The V and J ends lost 2 bases and 6 bases, in that order; junction bases with no gene match: 11. CDR3 region: CASSISLRGVLAGELFF. CDR3 in DNA: TGTGCCAGTAGTATATCTTTGCGGGGGGTTTTGGCCGGGGAGCTGTTTTTT. Based on the CDR3 plus reference TRBV19 and TRBJ2-2, the full variable domain is DGGITQSPKYLFRKEGQNVTLSCEQNLNHDAMYWYRQDPGQGLRLIYYSQIVNDFQKGDIAEGYSVSREKKESFPLTVTSAQKNPTAFYLCASSISLRGVLAGELFFGEGSRLTVL.

The chain combines TRBV6-2 or TRBV6-3 with TRBJ1-4; a weak D match, TRBD1 (6 bases). Per the germline V gene, CDR1 is MNHEY and CDR2 is SVGEGT. The CDR3 spans 14 residues. The V end lost 4 bases, the J end lost 13 bases, and 19 bases lay between the germline ends. In nucleotides, the CDR3 is TGTGCCAGCAGTTCGGGACACAGGCTCGGCGGACTGTTTTTT. This sequence encodes CASSSGHRLGGLFF.

The CDR3 is CASSLEGGNTEAFF. The DNA of the CDR3 is TGTGCCAGCAGCCTCGAGGGGGGAAACACTGAAGCTTTCTTT. The rearrangement joins TRBV14 to TRBJ1-1; possible D gene TRBD1, 6 bases. The V end lost 4 bases, the J end lost 2 bases, and 11 bases lay between the germline ends. Germline values: CDR1 SGHDN, CDR2 FVKESK. CDR3 length equals 14 residues.

V gene TRBV4-1 combines with J gene TRBJ1-2; D not resolved. Germline assignment: CDR1 MGHRA and CDR2 YSYEKL. This CDR3 has 15 residues. Deletions cut 4 bases from V and 0 bases from J, with 12 bases between. Here the CDR3 reads CASSPQELANYGYTF. CDR3 bases: TGCGCCAGCAGCCCCCAGGAGTTAGCTAACTATGGCTACACCTTC.

On this clone itself: This CDR3 is also generated by other DNA sequences in the sample. The chain uses TRBV12-3 or TRBV12-4 and TRBJ1-2, with TRBD1 identical over 8 bases. V lost 1 base, J lost 5 bases, and 0 bases stayed unmatched. The CDR3 has 13 amino acids. CDR3 nucleotide sequence: TGTGCCAGCAGTTTAGACAGGGGGTATGGCTACACCTTC. It specifies CASSLDRGYGYTF.

V is TRBV30 and J is TRBJ1-2; D unresolved. Trimming left V 6 bases short and J 6 bases short, with 11 bases between. Germline V gene lookup returns CDR1 GTSNPN and CDR2 SVGIG (reference sequence). The CDR3 contains 11 residues. As DNA, the CDR3 is TGTGCCTGTTCGGTGTCGGATGGCTACACCTTC. It yields the protein CACSVSDGYTF.

The chain joins TRBV14 to TRBJ1-2, with TRBD1 as a possible D gene (5 bases). CDR3 size: 14 residues. The V and J ends lost 3 bases and 2 bases respectively, with 10 bases between them. Germline CDR1 is SGHDN and CDR2 is FVKESK. The CDR3 region is CASSQLDTNYGYTF. The CDR3 DNA sequence: TGTGCCAGCAGCCAGTTGGACACAAACTATGGCTACACCTTC.

The rearrangement joins TRBV4-2 to TRBJ2-5; no clear D gene. The germline V and J ends were trimmed by 4 bases and 5 bases, with 11 bases remaining between them. Germline V lookup: CDR1 LGHNA, CDR2 YNFKEQ. The CDR3 has 13 residues. The CDR3 here is CASSRLRSETQYF. In DNA form, the CDR3 reads TGTGCCAGCAGCCGCCTAAGGTCGGAGACCCAGTACTTC.

The chain employs TRBV6-4 and TRBJ1-4, with unresolved D. The germline V gene encodes CDR1 MRHNA and CDR2 SNTAGT. V was clipped by 3 bases and J by 5 bases, with 7 bases between them. The CDR3 has 13 residues. The CDR3 DNA is TGTGCCAGCAGTGAAGGGAGGAATGAAAAACTGTTTTTT. This codes for CASSEGRNEKLFF.

As concerns this clone: Other DNA sequences of this sample code for an identical CDR3. The chain has TRBV12-3 or TRBV12-4 and TRBJ2-7; 7 positions match TRBD2. This CDR3 spans 13 amino acids. J was trimmed by 4 bases and V by 0 bases; bases with no gene match: 0. This CDR3 reads CASSLAGGYEQYF. The CDR3 DNA reads TGTGCCAGCAGTTTAGCGGGGGGGTACGAGCAGTACTTC.